These T cell receptor beta chains were read from a single sample in a study of T-cell memory formation after mild COVID-19. TCRdb re-called the 5' RACE reads through MiXCR, storing one row per CDR3 protein. This table has about 560,000 distinct CDR3 sequences, about a fifth appearing once. The specimen sequenced was PBMCs or a T cell subset sorted from them (not recorded which). The receptors come from an adult woman who had mild COVID-19 (a few samples of this study predate the infection). Cell type and time point are not known. The CDR3 runs from the conserved cysteine through the conserved F or W. D genes are given only for firm matches. Some rows have no size entry. The others give once, few or many, or a class for an expanded clone.

TRBJ1-4 | few | TRBV7-4 | - | TGTGCCAGCAGTTTTAGCCTAGGTGAAAAACTGTTTTTT | CASSFSLGEKLFF
TRBJ2-4 | - | TRBV20-1 | - | TGCAGTGCCCAAACAACAGCCAAAAACATTCAGTACTTC | CSAQTTAKNIQYF
TRBJ2-3 | many | TRBV5-1 | - | TGCGCCAGCAGCTTGGCTGGAAAGGATACGCAGTATTTT | CASSLAGKDTQYF
TRBJ2-7 | - | TRBV6-1 | TRBD1 | TGTGCCAGCAGTGAAGATAGGCCAGGGGGCTCCTACGAGCAGTACTTC | CASSEDRPGGSYEQYF
TRBJ1-4 | once | TRBV4-2 | TRBD1 | TGTGCCAGCAGCCAAGAACTGGCGGCAGGGGGTAATGAAAAACTGTTTTTT | CASSQELAAGGNEKLFF
TRBJ2-7 | - | TRBV5-6 | - | TGTGCCAGCAGCCCAAGACGCCCATTGGGCAACGAGCAGTACTTC | CASSPRRPLGNEQYF
TRBJ2-7 | many | TRBV5-1 | TRBD2 | TGCGCCAGCAGCTTATCAAGGACTAGCGGGAGAGAAGGGCAGTACTTC | CASSLSRTSGREGQYF
TRBJ2-1 | few | TRBV5-1 | - | TGCGCCAGCAGCTTGGAGTGGTCTTACAATGAGCAGTTCTTC | CASSLEWSYNEQFF
TRBJ2-2 | once | TRBV20-1 | - | TGCAGTGCTAGAGCACTAGCCGGGGCCGGGGAGCTGTTTTTT | CSARALAGAGELFF
TRBJ2-2 | few | TRBV29-1 | - | TGCAGCGTTCTTCCAGCGGACACCGGGGAGCTGTTTTTT | CSVLPADTGELFF
TRBJ2-1 | - | TRBV4-1 | - | TGCGCCAGCAGCCAAGATCGCCTCCTCCGGGGCAATGAGCAGTTCTTC | CASSQDRLLRGNEQFF
TRBJ2-3 | few | TRBV11-3 | - | TGTGCCAGCAGCACGGGGGAGGGCACAGATACGCAGTATTTT | CASSTGEGTDTQYF
TRBJ1-2 | - | TRBV15 | - | TGTGCCACCAGCAGATCCCAGGGGAGCTACACCTTC | CATSRSQGSYTF
TRBJ2-4 | - | TRBV7-2 | - | TGTGCCAGCAGCTTAGTAGGCTTAGGGGACATTCAGTACTTC | CASSLVGLGDIQYF
TRBJ2-7 | - | TRBV29-1 | TRBD2 | TGCAGCGTTGGCGGGGGGCGGACCTACGAGCAGTACTTC | CSVGGGRTYEQYF
TRBJ2-1 | once | TRBV11-2 | TRBD2 | TGTGCCAGCAGTTTAAGACTAGCGGAGGGGAATGAGCAGTTCTTC | CASSLRLAEGNEQFF
TRBJ2-3 | - | TRBV18 | TRBD2 | TGTGCCAGCTACCCGGGACTAGAATCAAGCACAGATACGCAGTATTTT | CASYPGLESSTDTQYF
TRBJ2-2 | - | TRBV9 | TRBD2 | TGTGCCAGCAGGACCAGCGGGGGGAACACCGGGGAGCTGTTTTTT | CASRTSGGNTGELFF
TRBJ1-1 | many | TRBV10-3 | - | TGTGCCATCAGTGAGAAAGGGACACTGAACACTGAAGCTTTCTTT | CAISEKGTLNTEAFF
TRBJ1-2 | - | TRBV11-2 | TRBD1 | TGTGCCAGCAGCTCACAATGGACAGGGGGCGCGAAGGGCTACACCTTC | CASSSQWTGGAKGYTF
TRBJ1-1 | many | TRBV6-1 | - | TGTGCCAACAAAGACAGGTTGGACACTGAAGCTTTCTTT | CANKDRLDTEAFF
TRBJ2-1 | - | TRBV7-7 | TRBD2 | TGTGCTAGCAGCTTCGACAGCGGGAGAAAGAATGAGCAGTTCTTC | CASSFDSGRKNEQFF